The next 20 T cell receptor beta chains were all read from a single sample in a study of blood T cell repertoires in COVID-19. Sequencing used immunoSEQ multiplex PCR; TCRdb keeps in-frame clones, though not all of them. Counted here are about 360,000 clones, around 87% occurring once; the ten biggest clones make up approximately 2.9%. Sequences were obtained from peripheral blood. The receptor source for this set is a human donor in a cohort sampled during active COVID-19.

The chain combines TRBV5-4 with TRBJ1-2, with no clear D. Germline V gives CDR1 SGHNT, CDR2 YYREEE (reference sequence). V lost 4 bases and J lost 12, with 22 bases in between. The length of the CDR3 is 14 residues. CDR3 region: CASSPRLDGGVNTF. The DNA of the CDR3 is TGTGCCAGCAGCCCCCGTTTGGACGGCGGGGTGAACACCTTC. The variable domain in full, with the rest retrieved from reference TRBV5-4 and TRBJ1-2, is ETGVTQSPTHLIKTRGQQVTLRCSSQSGHNTVSWYQQALGQGPQFIFQYYREEENGRGNFPPRFSGLQFPNYSSELNVNALELDDSALYLCASSPRLDGGVNTFGSGTRLTVV.

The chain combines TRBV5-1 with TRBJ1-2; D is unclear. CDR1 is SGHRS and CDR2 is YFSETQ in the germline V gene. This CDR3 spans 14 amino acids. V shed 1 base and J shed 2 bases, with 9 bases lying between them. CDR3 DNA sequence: TGCGCCAGCAGCTTGAGCTATTCAAACTATGGCTACACCTTC. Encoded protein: CASSLSYSNYGYTF.

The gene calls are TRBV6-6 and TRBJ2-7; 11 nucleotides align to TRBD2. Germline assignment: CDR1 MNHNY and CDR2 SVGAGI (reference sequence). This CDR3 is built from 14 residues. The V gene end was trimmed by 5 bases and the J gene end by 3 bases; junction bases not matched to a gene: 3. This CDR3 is CASSRLAGFYEQYF. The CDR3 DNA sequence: TGTGCCAGCAGTCGACTAGCGGGATTCTACGAGCAGTACTTC.

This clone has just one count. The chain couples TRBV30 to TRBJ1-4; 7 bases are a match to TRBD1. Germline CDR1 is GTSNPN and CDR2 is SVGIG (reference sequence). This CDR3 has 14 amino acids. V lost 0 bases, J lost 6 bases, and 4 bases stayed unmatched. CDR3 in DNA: TGTGCCTGGAGTGTGAAGGGGGCGTATGAAAAACTGTTTTTT. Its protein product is CAWSVKGAYEKLFF.

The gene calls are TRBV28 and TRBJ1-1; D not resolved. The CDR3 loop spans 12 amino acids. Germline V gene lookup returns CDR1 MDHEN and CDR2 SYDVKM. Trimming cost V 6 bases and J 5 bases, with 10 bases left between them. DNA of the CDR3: TGTGCCAGCAGCCCTTGGCGGACTGAAGCTTTCTTT. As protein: CASSPWRTEAFF.

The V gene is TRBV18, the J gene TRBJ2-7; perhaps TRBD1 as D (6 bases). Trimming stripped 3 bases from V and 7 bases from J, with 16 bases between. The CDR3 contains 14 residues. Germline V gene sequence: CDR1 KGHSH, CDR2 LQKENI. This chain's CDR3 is CASSPYRDPREQYF. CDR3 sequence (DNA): TGTGCCAGCTCACCGTACAGGGACCCTAGGGAGCAGTACTTC.

CDR3 region: CATSRPGLAGDTQYF. The DNA of the CDR3 is TGTGCCACCAGCAGACCGGGACTAGCGGGAGATACGCAGTATTTT. This rearrangement joins TRBV15 to TRBJ2-3; 12 bases are a match to TRBD2. Germline CDR1 is LNHNV and CDR2 is YYDKDF (reference sequence). The CDR3 sequence is 15 residues long. V gave up 2 bases and J gave up 5 bases; unmatched junction bases: 2.

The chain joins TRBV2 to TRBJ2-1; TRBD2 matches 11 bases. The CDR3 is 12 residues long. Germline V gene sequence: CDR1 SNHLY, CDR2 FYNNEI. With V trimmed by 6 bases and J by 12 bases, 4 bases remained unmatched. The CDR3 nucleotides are TGTGCCAGCAGCACACTAGCGGGAGTGCAGTTCTTC. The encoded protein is CASSTLAGVQFF.

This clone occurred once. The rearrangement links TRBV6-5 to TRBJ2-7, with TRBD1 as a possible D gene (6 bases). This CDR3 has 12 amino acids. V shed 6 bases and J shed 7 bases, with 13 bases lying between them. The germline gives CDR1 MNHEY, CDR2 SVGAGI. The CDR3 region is CASSLTGREQYF. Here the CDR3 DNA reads TGTGCCAGCAGCCTTACAGGGCGGGAGCAGTACTTC.

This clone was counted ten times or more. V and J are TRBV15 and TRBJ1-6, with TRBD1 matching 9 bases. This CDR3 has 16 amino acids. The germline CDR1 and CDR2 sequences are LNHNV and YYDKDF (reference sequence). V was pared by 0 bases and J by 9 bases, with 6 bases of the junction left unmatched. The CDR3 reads CATSRDPGQGSSPLHF. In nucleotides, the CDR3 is TGTGCCACCAGCAGAGATCCAGGACAGGGGAGTTCACCCCTCCACTTT.

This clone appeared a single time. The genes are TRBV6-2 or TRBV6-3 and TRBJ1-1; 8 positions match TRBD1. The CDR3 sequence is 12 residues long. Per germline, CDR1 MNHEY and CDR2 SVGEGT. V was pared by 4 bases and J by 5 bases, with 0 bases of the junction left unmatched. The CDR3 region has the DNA TGTGCCAGCAGTTGGACAGGGACTGAAGCTTTCTTT. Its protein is CASSWTGTEAFF.

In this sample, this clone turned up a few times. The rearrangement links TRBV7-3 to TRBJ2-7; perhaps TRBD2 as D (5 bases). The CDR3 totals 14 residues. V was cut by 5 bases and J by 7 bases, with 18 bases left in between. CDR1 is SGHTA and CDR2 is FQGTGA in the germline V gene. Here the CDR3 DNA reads TGTGCCAGCAGCCCGCAACCTCGTTCGGGGGAGCAGTACTTC. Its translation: CASSPQPRSGEQYF.

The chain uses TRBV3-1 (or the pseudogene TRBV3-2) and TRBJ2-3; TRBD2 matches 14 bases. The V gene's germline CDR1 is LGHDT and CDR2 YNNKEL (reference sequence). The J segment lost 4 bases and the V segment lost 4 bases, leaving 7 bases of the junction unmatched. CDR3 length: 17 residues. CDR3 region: CASSRTSGGLGADTQYF. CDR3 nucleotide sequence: TGTGCCAGCAGCCGGACTAGCGGGGGGCTCGGGGCAGATACGCAGTATTTT.

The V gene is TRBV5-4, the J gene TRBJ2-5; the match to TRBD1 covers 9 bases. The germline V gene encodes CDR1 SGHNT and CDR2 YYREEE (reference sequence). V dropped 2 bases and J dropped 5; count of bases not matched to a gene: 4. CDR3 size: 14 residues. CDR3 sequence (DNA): TGTGCCAGCAGCTTAGACAGGGGGAGGGAGACCCAGTACTTC. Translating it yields CASSLDRGRETQYF.

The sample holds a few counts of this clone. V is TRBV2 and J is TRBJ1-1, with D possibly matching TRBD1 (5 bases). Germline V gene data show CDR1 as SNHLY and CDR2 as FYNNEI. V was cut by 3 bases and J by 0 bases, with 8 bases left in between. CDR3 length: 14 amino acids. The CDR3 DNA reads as TGTGCCAGCAGTGACTCCAGGGTGAACACTGAAGCTTTCTTT. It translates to CASSDSRVNTEAFF.

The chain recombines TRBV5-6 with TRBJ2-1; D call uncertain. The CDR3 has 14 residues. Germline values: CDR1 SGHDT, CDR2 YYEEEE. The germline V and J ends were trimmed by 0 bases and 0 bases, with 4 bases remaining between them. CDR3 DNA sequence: TGTGCCAGCAGCTTGGGGAGCTCCTACAATGAGCAGTTCTTC. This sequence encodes CASSLGSSYNEQFF.

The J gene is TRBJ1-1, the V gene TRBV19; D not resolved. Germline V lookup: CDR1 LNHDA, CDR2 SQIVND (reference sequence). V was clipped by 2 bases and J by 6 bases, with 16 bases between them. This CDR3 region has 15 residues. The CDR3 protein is CASSIWSRGGSEAFF. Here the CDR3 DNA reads TGTGCCAGTAGTATATGGTCCCGGGGAGGTTCTGAAGCTTTCTTT.

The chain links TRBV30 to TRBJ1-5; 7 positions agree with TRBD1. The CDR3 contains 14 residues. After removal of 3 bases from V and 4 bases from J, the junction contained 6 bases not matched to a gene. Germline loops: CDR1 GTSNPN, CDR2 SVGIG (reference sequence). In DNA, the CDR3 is TGTGCCTGGAGCGGGGGACAGCCGAATCAGCCCCAGCATTTT. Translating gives CAWSGGQPNQPQHF.

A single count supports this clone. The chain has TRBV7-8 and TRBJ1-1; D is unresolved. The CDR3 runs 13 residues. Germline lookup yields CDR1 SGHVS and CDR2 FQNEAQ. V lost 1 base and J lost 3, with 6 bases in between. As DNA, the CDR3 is TGTGCCAGCAGCTTAGTCCGCGACACTGAAGCTTTCTTT. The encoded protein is CASSLVRDTEAFF.

CDR3 sequence: CASSTMTSGVTDTQYF. The CDR3 DNA reads TGTGCCAGCAGCACCATGACTAGCGGGGTCACAGATACGCAGTATTTT. The chain recombines TRBV13 with TRBJ2-3; 11 bases are a match to TRBD2. The CDR3 sequence is 16 residues long. V trimming: 5 bases; J trimming: 2 bases; junction bases outside the gene matches: 6. Germline V gives CDR1 PRHDT, CDR2 FYEKMQ (reference sequence).